This T cell receptor beta chain was profiled in a study of beta chain features in type 1 diabetes. Whole-study context: Sorted cells numbering 107,917,701 were examined across all samples. Study results and caveats: For type 1 diabetes patients, VDJ junctions showed fewer insertions and more deletions.

cDNA synthesis used the whole RNA isolate, giving expressed TCRB sequences. This table comes from immunoSEQ multiplex PCR, and its TCRdb copy is limited to in-frame clones, with some not included. In the table there are fewer than 15,000 clones, about 49% of which are singletons. For this clone: Its antigen is not identified.

This receptor was identified in a man between 18 and 29 years old in good health. The sample was stem cell memory CD4+ T cells from blood.

The CDR3 DNA is TGTGCCAGCAGTACGGACAGCTATTATGGCTACACCTTC. Translated, it gives CASSTDSYYGYTF. The chain has TRBV7-9 and TRBJ1-2; maybe TRBD1 (6 bases). CDR3 length equals 13 residues. V was cut by 6 bases and J by 5 bases, with 13 bases left in between. Germline CDR1 reads SEHNR; CDR2 reads FQNEAQ (reference sequence).